This T cell receptor (beta chain) derives from a study of blood T cell repertoires in COVID-19. Study summary: The United States, Italy and Spain provided the acute and convalescent COVID-19 samples. Sources were T cells, B-cell-depleted T cells, or PBMCs; the material itself was cDNA or gDNA.

Germline values: CDR1 LNHDA, CDR2 SQIVND (reference sequence). Trimming shortened V by 1 base and J by 3 bases, and 3 bases separated the two germline ends. The CDR3 has 12 residues. Authors' methods: Estimates of nucleated cell counts were drawn from the amplification of reference gene primers. Here immunoSEQ multiplex PCR was the method, and the copy in TCRdb shows in-frame clones only, minus some. That table gives V, J and clone size, and the DNA gave D and trimming. Of about 55,000 clones listed, about nine tenths are singletons. Those enrolled in Seattle joined during active infection and were followed longitudinally afterward.

This sequence originates from a man between 35 and 55 years old with COVID-19, enrolled during active disease. The chain joins TRBV19 to TRBJ1-1; D gene uncertain. Sequencing was done on a sample of peripheral blood. In DNA, the CDR3 is TGTGCCAGTAGTATAGCCGACACTGAAGCTTTCTTT. This codes for CASSIADTEAFF.